The next 12 T cell receptor beta chains were all read from a single sample in a study of T-cell memory formation after mild COVID-19. One entry per CDR3 protein results from TCRdb running MiXCR on the 5' RACE reads. The data hold approximately 340,000 distinct CDR3 sequences, with over 10% observed a single time. Sequencing was done on a sample of PBMCs or a T cell subset sorted from them (not recorded which). The receptors shown here come from a man younger than 35 who had mild COVID-19 (a few samples of this study predate the infection). Cell type and time point are not known.

The rearrangement uses TRBV4-2 and TRBJ2-5; no clear D gene. This CDR3 contains 15 residues. Germline loops: CDR1 LGHNA, CDR2 YNFKEQ. The ends were cut back, 0 bases at V and 6 bases at J, with 14 bases in the middle. The DNA for the CDR3 is TGTGCCAGCAGCCAAGAACGAGGAACTAAGAAGACCCAGTACTTC. Amino acids: CASSQERGTKKTQYF.

The rearrangement links TRBV7-3 to TRBJ2-5; D might be TRBD2 (6 bases). CDR1 SGHTA and CDR2 FQGTGA come from the germline V gene. The CDR3 contains 14 residues. V lost 5 bases to trimming and J lost 5 bases, with 15 bases between them. The CDR3 sequence: CASSVYGAGETQYF. The CDR3 nucleotides read TGTGCCAGCAGCGTGTACGGGGCGGGGGAGACCCAGTACTTC.

At least ten counts were recorded for this clonotype. This sequence joins TRBV19 and TRBJ2-7; D gene unclear. V lost 5 bases and J lost 9, with 17 bases in between. Per germline, CDR1 LNHDA and CDR2 SQIVND (reference sequence). The CDR3 spans 13 residues. The DNA of the CDR3 is TGTGCCAGTAGTCAACGGGCCGCAGGCGGGCAGTACTTC. Residues: CASSQRAAGGQYF.

The rearrangement joins TRBV12-3 or TRBV12-4 to TRBJ2-5; no firm D call. The ends were cut back, 0 bases at V and 9 bases at J, with 8 bases in the middle. This CDR3 has 12 residues. As DNA, the CDR3 is TGTGCCAGCAGTTTAGCGCTGGCTGCCCAGTACTTC. It translates to CASSLALAAQYF.

This clonotype was found many times. This chain links TRBV19 with TRBJ2-3, with 9 bases identical to TRBD2. This CDR3 region has 15 residues. Germline values: CDR1 LNHDA, CDR2 SQIVND (reference sequence). Trimming took 2 bases from V and 5 from J; bases not matched to a gene: 5. CDR3 loop: CASSIRRGGLDTQYF. The DNA of the CDR3 is TGTGCCAGTAGTATAAGGCGGGGGGGCCTAGATACGCAGTATTTT.

The gene calls are TRBV18 and TRBJ1-1, with 10 bases aligning to TRBD1. V was clipped by 2 bases and J by 1 base; unmatched bases: 4. The CDR3 extends over 16 amino acids. Germline V gives CDR1 KGHSH, CDR2 LQKENI. CDR3: CASSPNRQGANTEAFF. In DNA, the CDR3 is TGTGCCAGCTCACCAAACCGACAGGGGGCGAACACTGAAGCTTTCTTT.

This clonotype showed up just a few times. The chain joins TRBV20-1 to TRBJ2-7; D unclear. The CDR3 consists of 14 residues. Germline loops: CDR1 DFQATT, CDR2 SNEGSKA (reference sequence). The germline V and J ends were trimmed by 3 bases and 2 bases, with 14 bases remaining between them. CDR3 coding DNA: TGCAGTGCTAGCGGCTTATTTAACCCCTACGAGCAGTACGTC. Amino acids: CSASGLFNPYEQYV.

This clonotype was seen only a few times. DNA of the CDR3: TGTGCCAGCAGCTCAACGACGGGGGTTACCTACGAGCAGTACTTC. This codes for CASSSTTGVTYEQYF. This rearrangement joins TRBV7-2 to TRBJ2-7; tentatively, D is TRBD2 (6 bases). Trimming shortened V by 4 bases and J by 2 bases, and 15 bases separated the two germline ends. Germline V lookup: CDR1 SGHTA, CDR2 FQGNSA. The CDR3 runs 15 residues.

This chain links TRBV7-2 with TRBJ2-3; 7 bases line up with TRBD2. The V segment lost 1 base and the J segment 8 bases; nucleotides outside the gene matches: 3. CDR1 and CDR2 from the germline V gene are SGHTA and FQGNSA. The CDR3 is 13 residues long. CDR3 protein: CASSLERGRTQYF. CDR3 nucleotide sequence: TGTGCCAGCAGCTTAGAGCGGGGACGTACGCAGTATTTT. Using reference TRBV7-2 and TRBJ2-3 for the parts outside the CDR3, the full variable domain is GAGVSQSPSNKVTEKGKDVELRCDPISGHTALYWYRQSLGQGLEFLIYFQGNSAPDKSGLPSDRFSAERTGGSVSTLTIQRTQQEDSAVYLCASSLERGRTQYFGPGTRLTVL.

V usage is TRBV7-2 and J usage is TRBJ2-3, with 9 positions matching TRBD1. The CDR3 extends over 16 amino acids. V dropped 1 base and J dropped 4; count of bases not matched to a gene: 6. Germline CDR1 and CDR2: SGHTA and FQGNSA. The CDR3 loop reads CASSLERDRVPDTQYF. The CDR3 nucleotides are TGTGCCAGCAGCTTAGAACGGGACAGGGTTCCAGATACGCAGTATTTT.

This clonotype has a handful of counts. The chain combines TRBV7-2 with TRBJ2-1; a possible D gene is TRBD2 (6 bases). Germline V lookup: CDR1 SGHTA, CDR2 FQGNSA. Deletions cut 5 bases from V and 7 bases from J, with 12 bases between. The CDR3 sequence is 13 residues long. CDR3 bases: TGTGCCAGCAGCCACCCGGGACTGAATGAGCAGTTCTTC. As protein: CASSHPGLNEQFF. Based on the CDR3 plus reference TRBV7-2 and TRBJ2-1, the full variable domain is GAGVSQSPSNKVTEKGKDVELRCDPISGHTALYWYRQSLGQGLEFLIYFQGNSAPDKSGLPSDRFSAERTGGSVSTLTIQRTQQEDSAVYLCASSHPGLNEQFFGPGTRLTVL.

J is TRBJ2-2 and V is TRBV5-1; TRBD1 aligns across 7 bases. With 4 bases clipped from V and 3 bases from J, the junction kept 6 bases outside the gene matches. Germline assignment: CDR1 SGHRS and CDR2 YFSETQ. The CDR3 has 15 residues. This CDR3 reads CASSAGTAYTGELFF. CDR3 bases: TGCGCCAGCAGCGCCGGGACAGCTTACACCGGGGAGCTGTTTTTT. The variable domain in full, completed from reference TRBV5-1 and TRBJ2-2, reads KAGVTQTPRYLIKTRGQQVTLSCSPISGHRSVSWYQQTPGQGLQFLFEYFSETQRNKGNFPGRFSGRQFSNSRSEMNVSTLELGDSALYLCASSAGTAYTGELFFGEGSRLTVL.